This T cell receptor (beta chain) was retrieved from a study of blood T cell repertoires in COVID-19. The length of the CDR3 is 21 residues. V was trimmed by 2 bases and J by 0 bases, leaving 29 bases between them. Germline-derived CDR1 and CDR2 are LGHNT and FRNRAP. The assay was immunoSEQ multiplex PCR, and TCRdb's table has in-frame clones only and misses some. The data show around 210,000 clones, about 88% seen once. The TCR originated in a man aged 45-65 years with COVID-19, enrolled during active disease. V and J are TRBV12-5 and TRBJ2-7; D possibly corresponds to TRBD2 (5 bases). Sequenced sample: peripheral blood. CDR3 in DNA: TGTGCTAGTGGTTTGAAGTGGGTCCTCACCTCCCTGAGGGTTAACTCCTACGAGCAGTACTTC. Translated: CASGLKWVLTSLRVNSYEQYF.